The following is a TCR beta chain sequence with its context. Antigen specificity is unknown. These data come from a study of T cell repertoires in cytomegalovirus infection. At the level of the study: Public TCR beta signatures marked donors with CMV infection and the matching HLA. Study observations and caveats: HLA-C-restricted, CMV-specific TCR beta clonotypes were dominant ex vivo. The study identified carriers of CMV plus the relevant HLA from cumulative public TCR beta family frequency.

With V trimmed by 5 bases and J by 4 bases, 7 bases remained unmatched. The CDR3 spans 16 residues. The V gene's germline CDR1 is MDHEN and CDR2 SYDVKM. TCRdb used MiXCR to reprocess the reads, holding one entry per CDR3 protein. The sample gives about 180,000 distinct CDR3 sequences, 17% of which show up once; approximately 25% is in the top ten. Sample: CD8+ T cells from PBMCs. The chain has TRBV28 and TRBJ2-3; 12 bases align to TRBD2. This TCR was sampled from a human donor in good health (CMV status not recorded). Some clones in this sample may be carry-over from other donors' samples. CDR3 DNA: TGTGCCAGCAGTCCCCTAGCGGGGGGGCTGGCAGATACGCAGTATTTT. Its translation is CASSPLAGGLADTQYF.